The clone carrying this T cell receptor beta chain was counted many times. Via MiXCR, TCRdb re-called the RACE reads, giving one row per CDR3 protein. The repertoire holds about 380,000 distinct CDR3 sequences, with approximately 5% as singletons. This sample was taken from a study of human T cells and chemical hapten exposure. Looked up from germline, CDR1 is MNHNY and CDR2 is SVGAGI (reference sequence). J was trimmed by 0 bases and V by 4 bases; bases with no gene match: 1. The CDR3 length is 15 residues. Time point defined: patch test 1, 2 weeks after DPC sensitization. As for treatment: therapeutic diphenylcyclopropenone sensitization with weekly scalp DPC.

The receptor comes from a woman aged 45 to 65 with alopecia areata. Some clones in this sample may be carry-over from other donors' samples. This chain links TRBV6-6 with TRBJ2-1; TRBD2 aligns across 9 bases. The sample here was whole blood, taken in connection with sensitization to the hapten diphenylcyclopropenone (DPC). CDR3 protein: CASSSSGASYNEQFF. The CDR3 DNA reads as TGTGCCAGCAGTTCTAGCGGGGCCTCCTACAATGAGCAGTTCTTC.